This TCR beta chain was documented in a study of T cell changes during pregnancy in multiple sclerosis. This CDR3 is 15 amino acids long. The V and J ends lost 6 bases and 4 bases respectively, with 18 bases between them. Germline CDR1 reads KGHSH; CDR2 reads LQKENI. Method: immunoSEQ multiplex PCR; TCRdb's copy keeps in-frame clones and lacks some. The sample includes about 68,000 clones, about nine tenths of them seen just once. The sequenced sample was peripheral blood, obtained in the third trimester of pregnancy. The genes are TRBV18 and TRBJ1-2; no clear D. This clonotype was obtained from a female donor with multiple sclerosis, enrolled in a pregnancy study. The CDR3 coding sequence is TGTGCCAGCTCCCAAACAGAGGGCTGGGGCTATGGCTACACCTTC. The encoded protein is CASSQTEGWGYGYTF.